The sequence of this T cell receptor (beta chain) was determined in a study of blood T cell repertoires in COVID-19. Measured with immunoSEQ multiplex PCR; TCRdb has only the in-frame clones, and not every one. In the table there are about 250,000 clones, roughly 87% of which are singletons. Trimming removed 0 bases from V and 7 bases from J, with 13 bases in between. CDR1 and CDR2 (germline): MGHRA, YSYEKL. The CDR3 runs 15 residues. The V gene is TRBV4-1, the J gene TRBJ1-5; TRBD1 might be the D (6 bases). This sequence originates from a man aged 18 to 29 with active or convalescent COVID-19. Sequences were obtained from peripheral blood. CDR3 sequence reads: CASSQDRQGLQPQHF. The CDR3 bases are TGCGCCAGCAGCCAAGACCGGCAGGGGTTACAGCCCCAGCATTTT.